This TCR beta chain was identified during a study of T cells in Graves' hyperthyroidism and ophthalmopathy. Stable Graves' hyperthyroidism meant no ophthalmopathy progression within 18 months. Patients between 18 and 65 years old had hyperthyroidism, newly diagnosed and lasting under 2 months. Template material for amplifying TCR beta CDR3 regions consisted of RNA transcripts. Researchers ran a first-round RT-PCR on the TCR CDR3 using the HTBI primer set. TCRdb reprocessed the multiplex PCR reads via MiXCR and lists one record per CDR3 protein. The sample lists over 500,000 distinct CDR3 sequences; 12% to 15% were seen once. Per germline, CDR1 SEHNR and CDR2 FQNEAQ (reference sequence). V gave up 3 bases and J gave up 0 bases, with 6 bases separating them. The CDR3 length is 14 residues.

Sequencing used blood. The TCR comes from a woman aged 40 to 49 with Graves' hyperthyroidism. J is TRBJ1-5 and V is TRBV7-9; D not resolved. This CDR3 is CASSLHSSNQPQHF. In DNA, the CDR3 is TGTGCCAGCAGCTTGCACAGTAGCAATCAGCCCCAGCATTTT.